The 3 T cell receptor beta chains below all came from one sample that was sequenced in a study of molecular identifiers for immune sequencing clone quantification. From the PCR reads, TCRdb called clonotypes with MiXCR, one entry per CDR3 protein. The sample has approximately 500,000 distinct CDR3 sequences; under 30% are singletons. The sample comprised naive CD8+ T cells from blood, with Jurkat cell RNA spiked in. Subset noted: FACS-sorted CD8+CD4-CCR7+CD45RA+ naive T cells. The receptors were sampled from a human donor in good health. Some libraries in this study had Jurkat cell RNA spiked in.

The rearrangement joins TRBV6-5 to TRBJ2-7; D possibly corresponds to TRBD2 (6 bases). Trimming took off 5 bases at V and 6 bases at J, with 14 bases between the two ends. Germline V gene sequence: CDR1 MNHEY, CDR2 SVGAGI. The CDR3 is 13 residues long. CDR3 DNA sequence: TGTGCCAGCAGTGACGGAGGGCCCCTCGAGCAGTACTTC. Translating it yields CASSDGGPLEQYF.

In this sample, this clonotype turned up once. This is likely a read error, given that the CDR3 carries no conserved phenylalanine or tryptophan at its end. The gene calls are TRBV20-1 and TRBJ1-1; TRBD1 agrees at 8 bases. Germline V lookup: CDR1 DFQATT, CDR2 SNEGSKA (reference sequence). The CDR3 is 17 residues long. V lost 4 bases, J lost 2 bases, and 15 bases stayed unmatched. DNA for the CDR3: TGCAGTGCTACCAAGGACAGGGCGCTTATACTTAACACTGAAGCTTTCTAT. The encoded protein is CSATKDRALILNTEAFY.

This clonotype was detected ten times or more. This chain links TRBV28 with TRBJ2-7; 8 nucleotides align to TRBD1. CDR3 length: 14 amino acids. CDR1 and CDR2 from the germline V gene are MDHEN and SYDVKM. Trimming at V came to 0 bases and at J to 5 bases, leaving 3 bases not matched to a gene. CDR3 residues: CASSLWDRAHEQYF. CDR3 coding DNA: TGTGCCAGCAGTTTATGGGACAGGGCCCACGAGCAGTACTTC.